This T cell receptor (beta chain) was obtained from a study of cytomegalovirus exposure and HLA in healthy donors. Study findings and constraints: Several of the most significant clusters appeared linked to common viral pathogens, based on a later analysis.

Comments on this clone: The antigen is undetermined.

The study ran its PCR with 60 Vbeta and 13 Jbeta primers. Sequencing used immunoSEQ multiplex PCR; TCRdb keeps in-frame clones, though not all of them. The sample holds 100,000 to 150,000 clones, around 70% seen once. Sequenced input: PBMCs. This receptor was obtained from a woman aged 45-59 years in good health and CMV-seropositive.

The CDR3 is CASRDSSSPLHF. CDR3 nucleotide sequence: TGTGCCAGTAGGGACAGCAGCTCACCCCTCCACTTT. The V and J genes are TRBV19 and TRBJ1-6; TRBD1 is a possible D gene (6 bases). Trimming took off 6 bases at V and 10 bases at J, with 10 bases between the two ends. Germline V gene data show CDR1 as LNHDA and CDR2 as SQIVND (reference sequence). The CDR3 length is 12 residues.